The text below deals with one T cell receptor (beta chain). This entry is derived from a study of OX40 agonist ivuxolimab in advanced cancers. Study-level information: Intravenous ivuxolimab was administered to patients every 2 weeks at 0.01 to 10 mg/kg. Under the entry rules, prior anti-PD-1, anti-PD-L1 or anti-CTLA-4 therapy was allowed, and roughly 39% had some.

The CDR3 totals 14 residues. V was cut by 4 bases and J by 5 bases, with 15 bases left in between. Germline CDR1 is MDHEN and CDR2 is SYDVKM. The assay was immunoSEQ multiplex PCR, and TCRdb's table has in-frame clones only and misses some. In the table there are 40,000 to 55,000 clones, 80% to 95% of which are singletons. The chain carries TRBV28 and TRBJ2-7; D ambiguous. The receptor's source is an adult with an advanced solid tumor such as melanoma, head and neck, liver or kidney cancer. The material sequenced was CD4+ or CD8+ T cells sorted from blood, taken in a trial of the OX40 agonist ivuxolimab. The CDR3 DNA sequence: TGTGCCAGCAGTTCCCCTAGAAGGCTAAACGAGCAGTACTTC. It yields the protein CASSSPRRLNEQYF.